This T cell receptor beta chain came from a study of blood T cell repertoires in COVID-19. Germline assignment: CDR1 SGHRS and CDR2 YFSETQ. The length of the CDR3 is 17 residues. The V and J ends lost 0 bases and 5 bases, in that order; junction bases with no gene match: 11. Using immunoSEQ multiplex PCR, the repertoire was profiled, and TCRdb retains in-frame clones only, with some absent. The sample gives under 300,000 clones, about 88% of which show up once; 2% to 2.5% is in the top ten. This TCR came from a middle-aged woman who had recovered from COVID-19. V gene TRBV5-1 combines with J gene TRBJ2-5, with TRBD1 matching over 9 bases. The specimen sequenced was peripheral blood. CDR3 DNA sequence: TGCGCCAGCAGCTTGGGAGGGACAGGGAAGCGAATGGAGACCCAGTACTTC. It yields the protein CASSLGGTGKRMETQYF.